Listed here are 2 T cell receptor beta chains from one sample, sequenced in a study of shared clonotypes between healthy human individuals. Libraries were prepared by immunoSEQ multiplex PCR; TCRdb keeps only in-frame clonotypes and omits some of them. The table records 450,000 to 500,000 clones, 60% to 85% of them present only once. Sequencing was carried out using PBMCs. These receptors came from a woman aged 40 to 55 in good health. Some clones in this sample may be carry-over from other donors' samples.

The chain links TRBV28 to TRBJ1-4, with 8 bases identical to TRBD1. The germline V gene encodes CDR1 MDHEN and CDR2 SYDVKM. With 10 bases clipped from V and 8 bases from J, the junction kept 18 bases outside the gene matches. CDR3 length: 16 amino acids. The CDR3 reads CATNAYPDRAGEKLFF. The CDR3 DNA is TGTGCCACCAACGCTTACCCGGACAGGGCTGGCGAAAAACTGTTTTTT. Variable domain in full (rest from reference TRBV28 and TRBJ1-4): DVKVTQSSRYLVKRTGEKVFLECVQDMDHENMFWYRQDPGLGLRLIYFSYDVKMKEKGDIPEGYSVSREKKERFSLILESASTNQTSMYLCATNAYPDRAGEKLFFGSGTQLSVL.

This clone was observed a single time. The genes are TRBV28 and TRBJ2-7; D is unclear. Germline loops: CDR1 MDHEN, CDR2 SYDVKM. V lost 3 bases and J 0 bases, leaving 9 bases between the germline ends. CDR3 length: 14 residues. Written as DNA, the CDR3 is TGTGCCAGCAGTTTTCCCTGGAGCTCCTACGAGCAGTACTTC. Its translation is CASSFPWSSYEQYF.